The clone carrying this T cell receptor beta chain was recorded at least ten times. Its cognate antigen is unknown. These data belong to a study of CD8+CD57+ T cells in acquired aplastic anemia. Whole-study context: Sorted CD4+ and CD8+ cell DNA averaged roughly 3.2 ug. Study-wide findings and caveats: The CD8+ Simpson's diversity of patients and controls was not significantly different. A set of about 30 CD8+ CDR3 sequences was shared between patients and controls, and these sequences appeared highly expressed in patients.

Profiling of TCR beta VDJ combinations and CDR3 sequences used genomic DNA as template. Via MiXCR, TCRdb re-called the reads, giving one row per CDR3 protein. The profile shows 150,000 or so distinct CDR3 sequences, more than 40% of them singletons. The authors sequenced patients whose flow cytometry had shown CD8+CD57+ cell expansion. Patients had undergone no therapy by the time their blood was sampled. This CDR3 has 13 residues. The germline V gene encodes CDR1 MNHEY and CDR2 SMNVEV (reference sequence). The V end was cut by 7 bases, the J end by 3 bases, with 13 bases between. The sequence was collected from a human donor with aplastic anemia. The chain has TRBV27 and TRBJ2-7; D is unresolved. Source material: sorted CD4+, CD8+, or CD8+CD57+ T cells (not recorded which) from PBMCs. DNA of the CDR3: TGTGCCAGCACCTCCCCCGCGGACTACGAGCAGTACTTC. It specifies CASTSPADYEQYF.